Below are 11 T cell receptor beta chains sequenced from a single sample in a study of blood T cell repertoires in COVID-19. Sequenced by immunoSEQ multiplex PCR; TCRdb stores in-frame clones only, minus some. The data contain roughly 100,000 clones, roughly 81% of them seen just once; the ten biggest clones take up roughly 9.4%. Sequencing was carried out using peripheral blood. The origin of the receptors is a woman in her seventies with acute or convalescent COVID-19.

The chain couples TRBV11-2 to TRBJ1-4; 8 positions agree with TRBD1. Germline V gives CDR1 SGHAT, CDR2 FQNNGV. The V gene end was trimmed by 2 bases and the J gene end by 0 bases; junction bases not matched to a gene: 8. This CDR3 has 18 amino acids. The CDR3 DNA reads as TGTGCCAGCAGCTTAATTGGGACAGGTCCCGCAACTAATGAAAAACTGTTTTTT. Translated, it gives CASSLIGTGPATNEKLFF.

The chain carries TRBV3-1 (or the pseudogene TRBV3-2) and TRBJ2-1, with 13 bases matching TRBD2. The CDR3 spans 16 residues. V lost 6 bases to trimming and J lost 7 bases; unmatched junction nucleotides: 9. Germline CDR1 LGHDT, CDR2 YNNKEL (reference sequence). The chain's CDR3 is CASSRVGTSGNNEQFF. The CDR3 DNA sequence: TGTGCCAGCAGTCGTGTAGGGACTAGCGGGAATAATGAGCAGTTCTTC.

As for this clone: A read error may account for a junction end that differs from germline. The chain joins TRBV6-5 to TRBJ2-5; TRBD1 is a possible D gene (5 bases). Germline assignment: CDR1 MNHEY and CDR2 SVGAGI. The CDR3 is 14 amino acids. As DNA, the CDR3 is TGTGCCAGCAGTTTCGGACACGCCCAAGGGACCCAGTACTTC. It is translated as CASSFGHAQGTQYF.

This chain uses TRBV13 with TRBJ2-2; the match to TRBD2 covers 12 bases. Per the germline V gene, CDR1 is PRHDT and CDR2 is FYEKMQ (reference sequence). CDR3 length: 16 residues. V dropped 5 bases and J dropped 7; count of bases not matched to a gene: 8. The CDR3 region has the DNA TGTGCCAGCAGCATGCTAGCGGGAGGGCCAAGCGGGGAGCTGTTTTTT. It translates to CASSMLAGGPSGELFF.

The J gene is TRBJ1-2, the V gene TRBV3-1 (or the pseudogene TRBV3-2), with D possibly being TRBD1 (6 bases). Trimming pared 1 base from V and 8 bases from J, leaving 14 bases between. This CDR3 has 14 amino acids. Germline assignment: CDR1 LGHDT and CDR2 YNNKEL (reference sequence). The CDR3 bases are TGTGCCAGCAGCCAAGGTTGGACAGCCGGGGGCTACACCTTC. Residues: CASSQGWTAGGYTF.

This clone appeared a single time. This chain uses TRBV7-2 with TRBJ1-1, with TRBD1 as a possible D gene (5 bases). This CDR3 contains 15 residues. V shed 1 base and J shed 4 bases, with 13 bases lying between them. The germline V gene has CDR1 SGHTA and CDR2 FQGNSA. The CDR3 DNA reads TGTGCCAGCAGCTTAGAACAAGGGGCTATCACTGAAGCTTTCTTT. Encoded protein: CASSLEQGAITEAFF.

The chain uses TRBV7-8 and TRBJ1-2; D unresolved. Between the trimmed V and J ends, which lost 0 bases and 5 bases, there was a span of 10 bases. Per germline, CDR1 SGHVS and CDR2 FQNEAQ. The CDR3 length is 14 residues. In DNA form, the CDR3 reads TGTGCCAGCAGCTTAGCGGTGACAAGTTATGGCTACACCTTC. Protein product: CASSLAVTSYGYTF. The complete variable domain, with remaining parts taken from reference TRBV7-8 and TRBJ1-2, reads GAGVSQSPRYKVAKRGQDVALRCDPISGHVSLFWYQQALGQGPEFLTYFQNEAQLDKSGLPSDRFFAERPEGSVSTLKIQRTQQEDSAVYLCASSLAVTSYGYTFGSGTRLTVV.

Only a few counts were recorded for this clone. The chain recombines TRBV19 with TRBJ2-6, with D hard to call. Trimming cost V 3 bases and J 0 bases, with 6 bases left between them. From germline, CDR1 is LNHDA and CDR2 SQIVND (reference sequence). This CDR3 region has 15 residues. The CDR3, as DNA: TGTGCCAGTAGTATGACTCACTCTGGGGCCAACGTCCTGACTTTC. It specifies CASSMTHSGANVLTF.

The genes are TRBV28 and TRBJ2-1; 8 positions match TRBD2. Germline V CDR1 and CDR2: MDHEN, SYDVKM. V lost 2 bases, J lost 1 base, and 16 bases stayed unmatched. This CDR3 region has 20 residues. CDR3 protein: CASSLVEFAGGRGSYNEQFF. The CDR3 DNA reads as TGTGCCAGCAGTTTAGTCGAGTTCGCGGGAGGCCGTGGGTCCTACAATGAGCAGTTCTTC.

This rearrangement joins TRBV6-5 to TRBJ1-1; 7 positions agree with TRBD1. The length of the CDR3 is 14 residues. CDR1 and CDR2 from the germline V gene are MNHEY and SVGAGI. Trimming at V came to 4 bases and at J to 5 bases, leaving 7 bases not matched to a gene. This CDR3 is CASSLYRGKTEAFF. The CDR3 bases are TGTGCCAGCAGTTTGTACAGGGGAAAGACTGAAGCTTTCTTT.

The chain couples TRBV5-1 to TRBJ2-2; no firm D call. CDR1 is SGHRS, CDR2 YFSETQ, per germline. This CDR3 region has 13 residues. The ends were cut back, 3 bases at V and 4 bases at J, with 7 bases in the middle. CDR3 coding DNA: TGCGCCAGCAGCTCGTCTATCACCGGGGAGCTGTTTTTT. Protein: CASSSSITGELFF.